This T cell receptor (beta chain) is from a study of T-cell reconstitution after alpha-beta-depleted transplantation in children. This clonotype has more than one count but fewer than ten. The length of the CDR3 is 18 residues. Germline CDR1 and CDR2: DFQATT and SNEGSKA (reference sequence). Trimming cost V 6 bases and J 8 bases; bases outside gene matches: 23. A TCRbeta library incorporating unique molecular identifiers was prepared. From the PCR reads, TCRdb called clonotypes with MiXCR, one entry per CDR3 protein. The profile shows just under 550,000 distinct CDR3 sequences, approximately 20% of them singletons.

The sample was PBMCs from the stem cell graft donor, taken from the stem cell graft. The chain has TRBV20-1 and TRBJ2-1; the match to TRBD2 covers 9 bases. This sequence was found in a human donor who donated a stem cell graft to a child with acute lymphoblastic leukemia. The CDR3 region is CSASPPQWVSGRVHEQFF. The CDR3 DNA is TGCAGTGCCAGTCCCCCACAGTGGGTTAGCGGGAGAGTGCATGAGCAGTTCTTC.